This TCR beta chain was recorded in a study of shared clonotypes between healthy human individuals. Points from the study as a whole: Sequencing depth was expected to influence donor clonotype sharing.

Sequencing used immunoSEQ multiplex PCR; TCRdb keeps in-frame clones, though not all of them. The sample holds roughly 2.5 million clones, around 90% seen once. The CDR3 is made up of 17 amino acids. The sample holds one count of this clone. Its antigen is not known. The V and J genes are TRBV21-1 and TRBJ2-1; TRBD1 was called by the table and not checked on the DNA. TRBV21-1 is a documented pseudogene. The sequence came from a man younger than 35 in good health. Sequenced input: naive CD4+ T cells sorted from blood. Documented subset: CD45RA+ positively selected. CDR3 DNA sequence: TGTGCCAGCAGCTTCTCGAGGGGGCAAAGTCCCTACAATGAGCAGTTCTTC. Translation: CASSFSRGQSPYNEQFF.